This T cell receptor beta chain originates from a study of human T cells and chemical hapten exposure. Across the whole study: Patients having alopecia areata, totalis or universalis were mostly female.

The length of the CDR3 is 13 residues. CDR1 and CDR2 from the germline V gene are MGHDK and SYGVNS. Losses at the gene ends were 8 bases for V and 8 bases for J; bases not matched to a gene: 11. Time point denoted: patch test 1, 2 weeks after DPC sensitization. Treatment described: therapeutic diphenylcyclopropenone sensitization with weekly scalp DPC. TCRdb redid the calling of the RACE reads with MiXCR, one entry per CDR3 protein. The sample lists a few hundred thousand distinct CDR3 sequences; roughly 4.8% were seen once. The material was whole blood, obtained in connection with sensitization to the hapten diphenylcyclopropenone (DPC). This TCR came from a woman in her forties or fifties with alopecia areata. Some clones in this sample may be carry-over from other donors' samples. The rearrangement joins TRBV25-1 to TRBJ1-2, with 7 bases fitting TRBD1. This CDR3 is CASGGEGARGYTF. CDR3 nucleotides: TGTGCCAGCGGTGGGGAGGGGGCAAGAGGCTACACCTTC.